Each of the 9 T cell receptor beta chains below was sequenced from the same sample in a study of vaccination and CD4 T cells after COVID-19. Cultured CD4+ T-cell DNA underwent Oncomine TCR Beta short-read sequencing. MiXCR was run by TCRdb on the PCR reads, yielding one entry per CDR3 protein. This table holds around 16,000 distinct CDR3 sequences, 45% to 60% found once. These receptors lack a known antigen. Treatment of the sample: roughly 11-day PBMC culture with coronavirus spike peptide pools or control peptides (ViraFEST assay). The sample consisted of CD4+ T cells from blood, cultured in vitro. The source of these receptors is a human donor who had recovered from COVID-19.

The chain couples TRBV6-1 to TRBJ1-2; D not certain. The germline CDR1 and CDR2 sequences are MNHNS and SASEGT. Trimming removed 6 bases at V and 8 bases at J, with 19 bases between. The CDR3 totals 14 residues. The CDR3 nucleotides read TGTGCCAGCAGGGGAGAGATGCTGGCGGGAGGCTACACCTTC. It translates to CASRGEMLAGGYTF.

This sequence joins TRBV7-2 and TRBJ1-1, with TRBD1 matching 11 bases. Trimming took 7 bases from V and 4 from J; bases not matched to a gene: 11. Per the germline V gene, CDR1 is SGHTA and CDR2 is FQGNSA. This CDR3 is 16 amino acids long. This chain's CDR3 is CASTPQDRGLGTEAFF. In DNA form, the CDR3 reads TGTGCCAGCACCCCGCAGGACAGGGGGCTGGGCACTGAAGCTTTCTTT.

The genes are TRBV30 and TRBJ1-1; 7 nucleotides line up with TRBD1. The germline gives CDR1 GTSNPN, CDR2 SVGIG (reference sequence). CDR3 size: 12 residues. Trimming at V came to 8 bases and at J to 4 bases, leaving 7 bases not matched to a gene. CDR3 coding DNA: TGTGCCGTGAGGGGGCCAGGCACTGAAGCTTTCTTT. It translates to CAVRGPGTEAFF.

The chain carries TRBV6-1 and TRBJ1-2; 9 bases are a match to TRBD1. The CDR3 has 15 residues. J was trimmed by 4 bases and V by 6 bases; bases with no gene match: 9. Germline values: CDR1 MNHNS, CDR2 SASEGT. CDR3 in amino acids: CASSPDRGYGYGYTF. CDR3 sequence (DNA): TGTGCCAGCAGCCCAGACAGGGGGTATGGCTATGGCTACACCTTC.

J is TRBJ2-1 and V is TRBV20-1, with 8 bases fitting TRBD2. The CDR3 is 13 amino acids. Trimming cost V 6 bases and J 8 bases; bases outside gene matches: 9. Per the germline V gene, CDR1 is DFQATT and CDR2 is SNEGSKA (reference sequence). The CDR3 here is CSATPAGVDEQFF. DNA for the CDR3: TGCAGTGCCACACCAGCGGGAGTCGATGAGCAGTTCTTC.

The CDR3 nucleotides are TGCAGTGCTATTTTACAGGGGGCGGGAGGCTACACCTTC. It translates to CSAILQGAGGYTF. This chain uses TRBV20-1 with TRBJ1-2; 9 bases map to TRBD1. Germline V gives CDR1 DFQATT, CDR2 SNEGSKA (reference sequence). The CDR3 consists of 13 residues. The J segment lost 8 bases and the V segment lost 4 bases, leaving 8 bases of the junction unmatched.

The count of this clonotype is one. This chain joins TRBV11-2 and TRBJ2-1; unclear D gene. This CDR3 is 15 amino acids long. V lost 3 bases and J lost 0, with 9 bases in between. The germline gives CDR1 SGHAT, CDR2 FQNNGV. In DNA form, the CDR3 reads TGTGCCAGCAGCTTGGCCTCGAGCTCCTACAATGAGCAGTTCTTC. This sequence encodes CASSLASSSYNEQFF.

This clonotype has a handful of counts. The CDR3 nucleotides read TGCAGCGACCGACAGGGGGATGGCTACACCTTC. Residues: CSDRQGDGYTF. This chain links TRBV29-1 with TRBJ1-2; 9 positions agree with TRBD1. This CDR3 region has 11 residues. Germline CDR1 reads SQVTM; CDR2 reads ANQGSEA. With 7 bases clipped from V and 6 bases from J, the junction kept 3 bases outside the gene matches. The complete variable domain, with remaining parts taken from reference TRBV29-1 and TRBJ1-2, reads SAVISQKPSRDICQRGTSLTIQCQVDSQVTMMFWYRQQPGQSLTLIATANQGSEATYESGFVIDKFPISRPNLTFSTLTVSNMSPEDSSIYLCSDRQGDGYTFGSGTRLTVV.

This chain connects TRBV6-2 or TRBV6-3 to TRBJ1-5, with D possibly matching TRBD1 (6 bases). Germline V lookup: CDR1 MNHEY, CDR2 SVGEGT. V was clipped by 7 bases and J by 4 bases, with 23 bases between them. This CDR3 is 17 amino acids long. The CDR3 DNA reads TGTGCCAGCACCACATCCCTACTGCACAGGGCTAATCAGCCCCAGCATTTT. The encoded protein is CASTTSLLHRANQPQHF.